In its sample, the clone carrying this T cell receptor (beta chain) was seen many times. Trimming cost V 6 bases and J 2 bases; bases outside gene matches: 2. Germline lookup yields CDR1 SGHRS and CDR2 YFSETQ. The CDR3 covers 14 residues. TCR beta CDR3 sequences were amplified from RNA transcripts. HTBI primers were employed in a first-round RT-PCR of the TCR CDR3. TCRdb ran MiXCR on the multiplex PCR reads and lists one entry per CDR3 protein. The data contain 550,000 to 700,000 distinct CDR3 sequences, around 46% of them singletons. The data derive from a study of T cells in Graves' hyperthyroidism and ophthalmopathy.

Sequenced: peripheral blood or thyroid tissue (not recorded which). The sequence derives from an adult woman with Graves' disease, either hyperthyroidism or ophthalmopathy (not recorded which). This chain joins TRBV5-1 and TRBJ2-6, with TRBD2 matching over 7 bases. The CDR3 region is CASTGGAGANVLTF. CDR3 nucleotide sequence: TGCGCCAGCACTGGGGGGGCTGGGGCCAACGTCCTGACTTTC.